The 12 T cell receptor beta chains below come from one sample, sequenced in a study of beta chain features in type 1 diabetes. The study reverse transcribed the entire isolated RNA, so it sequenced expressed TCRB transcripts. Libraries were prepared by immunoSEQ multiplex PCR; TCRdb keeps only in-frame clonotypes and omits some of them. The data show about 240,000 clones, with around 26% seen just once and 4% held by the top ten. The sequenced sample consisted of central memory CD4+ T cells from blood. These receptors all come from a man aged 30-40 years in good health.

J is TRBJ2-7 and V is TRBV6-6; D is tentatively TRBD1 or TRBD2 (5 bases each). Trimming removed 5 bases from V and 6 bases from J, with 11 bases in between. This CDR3 contains 12 residues. Germline V lookup: CDR1 MNHNY, CDR2 SVGAGI (reference sequence). This CDR3 reads CASSGTSGEQYF. The CDR3 DNA reads TGTGCCAGCAGTGGGACCTCAGGCGAGCAGTACTTC.

The chain recombines TRBV9 with TRBJ2-2; 11 bases map to TRBD2. The CDR3 sequence is 16 residues long. CDR1 and CDR2 from the germline V gene are SGDLS and YYNGEE. With 4 bases clipped from V and 1 base from J, the junction kept 3 bases outside the gene matches. The CDR3 DNA is TGTGCCAGCAGCTGGGGGACTAGCGGGAACACCGGGGAGCTGTTTTTT. Encoded protein: CASSWGTSGNTGELFF.

The chain employs TRBV5-6 and TRBJ2-3; TRBD2 is a possible D gene (6 bases). V was clipped by 2 bases and J by 2 bases, with 15 bases between them. Germline V lookup: CDR1 SGHDT, CDR2 YYEEEE. The CDR3 loop spans 16 amino acids. In DNA, the CDR3 is TGTGCCAGCAGCTTCAAGACTAGAGGGGACACAGATACGCAGTATTTT. Its protein product is CASSFKTRGDTDTQYF.

This sequence joins TRBV9 and TRBJ2-2; D is uncertain. Looked up from germline, CDR1 is SGDLS and CDR2 is YYNGEE. This CDR3 has 13 residues. Trimming took 4 bases from V and 1 from J, leaving 5 bases between them. The CDR3 reads CASSPLNTGELFF. In nucleotides, the CDR3 is TGTGCCAGCAGCCCTCTGAACACCGGGGAGCTGTTTTTT.

The V call is TRBV5-1, the J call TRBJ2-1; D uncertain. The V end lost 5 bases, the J end lost 8 bases, and 17 bases lay between the germline ends. The germline CDR1 and CDR2 sequences are SGHRS and YFSETQ. This CDR3 has 14 amino acids. The CDR3 protein is CASSPDASSYEQFF. CDR3 in DNA: TGCGCCAGCAGTCCGGACGCGTCCTCCTATGAGCAGTTCTTC.

This clone was found many times. This specimen includes other DNA sequences encoding the same CDR3. The rearrangement links TRBV29-1 to TRBJ2-1, with a possible D match to TRBD2 (6 bases). The CDR3 length is 15 residues. CDR1 and CDR2 from the germline V gene are SQVTM and ANQGSEA. V lost 5 bases and J 9 bases, leaving 23 bases between the germline ends. This CDR3 reads CSVRPGRQGGFEQFF. The CDR3 coding sequence is TGCAGCGTTCGGCCTGGGAGGCAGGGCGGTTTTGAGCAGTTCTTC.

The chain joins TRBV11-3 to TRBJ2-5; D unclear. CDR1 SGHNT and CDR2 YENEEA come from the germline V gene. V shed 3 bases and J shed 5 bases, with 10 bases lying between them. This CDR3 region has 13 residues. In nucleotides, the CDR3 is TGTGCCAGCAGCTTCCGCCGTCACGAGACCCAGTACTTC. Encoded protein: CASSFRRHETQYF.

The rearrangement joins TRBV5-4 to TRBJ2-3; D may be TRBD1 or TRBD2 (6 bases each). The CDR3 is made up of 16 amino acids. V lost 0 bases and J lost 2, with 13 bases in between. Germline CDR1 SGHNT, CDR2 YYREEE (reference sequence). The CDR3 is CASSLALGGFTDTQYF. The CDR3 nucleotides are TGTGCCAGCAGCTTGGCGTTAGGGGGGTTCACAGATACGCAGTATTTT.

This chain links TRBV6-1 with TRBJ2-5; no firm D call. This CDR3 is 12 amino acids long. Trimming pared 8 bases from V and 5 bases from J, leaving 12 bases between. The germline V gene has CDR1 MNHNS and CDR2 SASEGT. The CDR3: CASGPQRETQYF. The DNA for the CDR3 is TGTGCCAGCGGCCCCCAGAGGGAGACCCAGTACTTC.

V usage is TRBV5-6 and J usage is TRBJ2-3, with 7 nucleotides matching TRBD2. This CDR3 contains 16 residues. The J segment lost 4 bases and the V segment lost 3 bases, leaving 11 bases of the junction unmatched. CDR1 and CDR2 from the germline V gene are SGHDT and YYEEEE. The CDR3 nucleotides read TGTGCCAGCAGCTCTGGTTTCGGGGGGAGGCCAGATACGCAGTATTTT. It codes for CASSSGFGGRPDTQYF.

The chain is built from TRBV11-1 and TRBJ2-3; 7 bases fit TRBD1. V was clipped by 5 bases and J by 2 bases; unmatched bases: 4. There are 14 residues in the CDR3. Germline loops: CDR1 SGHAT, CDR2 FQDESV (reference sequence). The CDR3 loop reads CASSTGTATDTQYF. DNA for the CDR3: TGTGCCAGCAGCACCGGGACAGCCACAGATACGCAGTATTTT.

V and J are TRBV14 and TRBJ1-2; D uncertain. The CDR3 sequence is 15 residues long. The V gene's germline CDR1 is SGHDN and CDR2 FVKESK. V lost 4 bases and J lost 9, with 21 bases in between. The CDR3 spells CASSLPSDPRRSYTF. The CDR3 DNA reads TGTGCCAGCAGCCTTCCCTCTGATCCGAGAAGGAGCTACACCTTC. Using reference TRBV14 and TRBJ1-2 for the parts outside the CDR3, the full variable domain is EAGVTQFPSHSVIEKGQTVTLRCDPISGHDNLYWYRRVMGKEIKFLLHFVKESKQDESGMPNNRFLAERTGGTYSTLKVQPAELEDSGVYFCASSLPSDPRRSYTFGSGTRLTVV.